This T cell receptor beta chain was captured by sequencing in a study of CD8+ T cells in alopecia areata. Treatment denoted: oral pan-JAK inhibitor, 5-10 mg twice daily. RNA was isolated and reverse transcribed to cDNA, the sequencing template. This table comes from immunoSEQ multiplex PCR, and its TCRdb copy is limited to in-frame clones, with some not included. The data hold about 190,000 clones, with 60% to 70% observed a single time. This CDR3 is 17 amino acids long. V lost 4 bases, J lost 1 base, and 5 bases stayed unmatched. Germline CDR1 and CDR2: SGHRS and YFSETQ. J is TRBJ2-6 and V is TRBV5-1; TRBD1 matches at 10 bases. This TCR was recovered from a human donor with alopecia areata. Sequenced material: CD4+ T cells sorted from blood, taken at week 4, from a patient treated with tofacitinib. CDR3 nucleotides: TGCGCCAGCAGCCTGACAGGGGGCTTGTCTGGGGCCAACGTCCTGACTTTC. This gives the protein CASSLTGGLSGANVLTF. Variable domain in full (rest from reference TRBV5-1 and TRBJ2-6): KAGVTQTPRYLIKTRGQQVTLSCSPISGHRSVSWYQQTPGQGLQFLFEYFSETQRNKGNFPGRFSGRQFSNSRSEMNVSTLELGDSALYLCASSLTGGLSGANVLTFGAGSRLTVL.